Presented here are 20 T cell receptor beta chains from one specimen sequenced in a study of technical replicates of blood from several donors. Some clones are missing from TCRdb's copy, which holds only in-frame ones; the method was immunoSEQ multiplex PCR. The sample holds some 66,000 clones; around 87% are singletons and the top ten take just over 4.5%. Sequences were obtained from PBMCs. All receptors come from a human donor in good health. Some clones in this sample may be carry-over from other donors' samples.

A remark on this clone: The identical CDR3 is also encoded by other nucleotide sequences in the sample. This chain links TRBV30 with TRBJ2-3; the match to TRBD2 covers 10 bases. CDR3 length: 15 residues. CDR1 GTSNPN and CDR2 SVGIG come from the germline V gene (reference sequence). The ends lost 0 bases at V and 3 bases at J; junction bases unmatched: 3. The CDR3 sequence is CAWSVPSGSTDTQYF. DNA for the CDR3: TGTGCCTGGAGTGTTCCTAGCGGGAGTACAGATACGCAGTATTTT.

The chain employs TRBV7-6 and TRBJ1-1, with D possibly matching TRBD1 (6 bases). V lost 5 bases and J lost 3, with 13 bases in between. CDR3 length: 14 residues. CDR1 and CDR2 (germline): SGHVS, FNYEAQ. Here the CDR3 reads CASSRGGYDTEAFF. The CDR3 nucleotides are TGTGCCAGCAGCCGCGGGGGCTATGACACTGAAGCTTTCTTT.

The chain is built from TRBV30 and TRBJ1-4; 7 bases align to TRBD1. The length of the CDR3 is 14 residues. Germline lookup yields CDR1 GTSNPN and CDR2 SVGIG (reference sequence). V shed 8 bases, J shed 0 bases, and the junction held 6 bases outside the gene matches. The CDR3 sequence: CASRDRTTNEKLFF. In DNA form, the CDR3 reads TGTGCCAGCCGGGACAGAACAACTAATGAAAAACTGTTTTTT.

This chain connects TRBV2 to TRBJ2-2; a possible D gene is TRBD2 (5 bases). Germline V gene sequence: CDR1 SNHLY, CDR2 FYNNEI. CDR3 size: 14 residues. With 6 bases removed from V and 7 bases from J, the gap between germline ends came to 15 bases. The CDR3 bases are TGTGCCAGCAGACTAGGGCCCGTCAACGGGGAGCTGTTTTTT. Encoded protein: CASRLGPVNGELFF.

The chain joins TRBV29-1 to TRBJ1-2; the match to TRBD1 covers 7 bases. Germline V gene data show CDR1 as SQVTM and CDR2 as ANQGSEA. This CDR3 has 15 residues. The junction had 14 bases not matched to a gene; V was cut back by 6 bases and J by 4 bases. The CDR3 DNA reads as TGCAGCGTGGACGACAGGGTAGGGAGCGTCTATGGCTACACCTTC. The encoded protein is CSVDDRVGSVYGYTF.

The chain couples TRBV5-6 to TRBJ1-4, with D perhaps matching TRBD1 (5 bases). V dropped 2 bases and J dropped 0 bases, with 5 bases sitting between them. The CDR3 extends over 14 amino acids. Germline assignment: CDR1 SGHDT and CDR2 YYEEEE. The CDR3 spells CASSFRATNEKLFF. DNA for the CDR3: TGTGCCAGCAGCTTCAGGGCAACTAATGAAAAACTGTTTTTT.

This chain joins TRBV7-2 and TRBJ2-3; 8 bases fit TRBD2. The junction had 8 bases not matched to a gene; V was cut back by 3 bases and J by 6 bases. This CDR3 has 15 amino acids. Germline V gene sequence: CDR1 SGHTA, CDR2 FQGNSA. CDR3 amino acids: CASSLERLAFDTQYF. The CDR3 DNA reads TGTGCCAGCAGCTTGGAGAGACTAGCGTTTGATACGCAGTATTTT.

This clone was seen more than once but under ten times. The V and J genes are TRBV7-8 and TRBJ2-3, with 13 bases aligning to TRBD2. Trimming took 5 bases from V and 3 from J; bases not matched to a gene: 11. CDR1 is SGHVS and CDR2 is FQNEAQ in the germline V gene. This CDR3 region has 18 residues. Here the CDR3 DNA reads TGTGCCAGCAGCCCGACTAGCGGGAGGAGTCGTGGAACAGATACGCAGTATTTT. Translating it yields CASSPTSGRSRGTDTQYF.

The V call is TRBV10-2, the J call TRBJ1-3, with D perhaps TRBD1 (6 bases). V was shortened by 3 bases and J by 0 bases, with 12 bases between the two germline ends. The CDR3 totals 16 residues. Looked up from germline, CDR1 is WSHSY and CDR2 is SAAADI. The CDR3 region has the DNA TGCGCCAGCAGTGACCCCCGACAGGTCTCTGGAAACACCATATATTTT. Its protein product is CASSDPRQVSGNTIYF.

The rearrangement links TRBV6-1 to TRBJ2-5, with 10 positions matching TRBD2. This CDR3 has 15 residues. V shed 0 bases and J 2 bases; nucleotides not matched to a gene: 0. Germline CDR1 MNHNS, CDR2 SASEGT. In DNA, the CDR3 is TGTGCCAGCAGTGAAGCAGCGGGGGGGCAAGAGACCCAGTACTTC. It encodes CASSEAAGGQETQYF.

The chain is built from TRBV25-1 and TRBJ2-7, with D possibly matching TRBD1 (5 bases). This CDR3 comprises 16 residues. The germline V and J ends were trimmed by 2 bases and 4 bases, with 18 bases remaining between them. Germline CDR1 is MGHDK and CDR2 is SYGVNS. Here the CDR3 DNA reads TGTGCCAGCAGTGAAGGCGGTGGTGGCAAGGGGTACGAGCAGTACTTC. Translating it yields CASSEGGGGKGYEQYF.

The chain's CDR3 is CASSLAGGTEAFF. The CDR3 DNA sequence: TGTGCCAGCAGCTTAGCCGGGGGCACTGAAGCTTTCTTT. The chain employs TRBV11-2 and TRBJ1-1; D possibly corresponds to TRBD1 (5 bases). The CDR3 consists of 13 residues. Germline V gives CDR1 SGHAT, CDR2 FQNNGV. V lost 1 base and J lost 4, with 7 bases in between.

The chain combines TRBV19 with TRBJ2-2; the match to TRBD2 covers 7 bases. The V gene end was trimmed by 1 base and the J gene end by 1 base; junction bases not matched to a gene: 6. The CDR3 spans 17 residues. Germline V gene data show CDR1 as LNHDA and CDR2 as SQIVND (reference sequence). The CDR3 DNA sequence: TGTGCCAGTAGTATAGGAGGGGCTAGCGGGAACACCGGGGAGCTGTTTTTT. Residues: CASSIGGASGNTGELFF.

The V and J genes are TRBV19 and TRBJ1-5; the match to TRBD1 covers 11 bases. CDR1 LNHDA and CDR2 SQIVND come from the germline V gene (reference sequence). This CDR3 is 16 amino acids long. The ends lost 4 bases at V and 6 bases at J; junction bases unmatched: 8. The CDR3 loop reads CASSNSGGTGGQPQHF. The CDR3 region has the DNA TGTGCCAGTAGTAATAGCGGGGGGACAGGGGGTCAGCCCCAGCATTTT.

CDR3 bases: TGTGCCAGCTGCCTAGGGCGGGGGGGCACAGATACGCAGTATTTT. Translated, it gives CASCLGRGGTDTQYF. This sequence joins TRBV11-2 and TRBJ2-3; 8 bases fit TRBD2. The germline V gene encodes CDR1 SGHAT and CDR2 FQNNGV. Unmatched junction bases numbered 8, after V lost 8 bases and J lost 1 base. CDR3 length: 15 residues.

This chain uses TRBV5-4 with TRBJ2-3, with TRBD1 identical over 7 bases. V trimming: 4 bases; J trimming: 1 base; junction bases outside the gene matches: 12. The length of the CDR3 is 17 residues. Germline V gene lookup returns CDR1 SGHNT and CDR2 YYREEE (reference sequence). The CDR3 DNA sequence: TGTGCCAGCAGCGATTTTCGGACAGGTTGGGGCACAGATACGCAGTATTTT. It specifies CASSDFRTGWGTDTQYF.

This clone was counted a single time. The J gene is TRBJ1-1, the V gene TRBV19, with 8 bases aligning to TRBD1. Per germline, CDR1 LNHDA and CDR2 SQIVND (reference sequence). The CDR3 loop spans 16 amino acids. V lost 4 bases, J lost 5 bases, and 12 bases stayed unmatched. The CDR3 protein is CASSTPRTGRVTEAFF. CDR3 coding DNA: TGTGCCAGTAGTACTCCAAGGACAGGGCGGGTTACTGAAGCTTTCTTT. Full variable domain (outside the CDR3, taken from reference TRBV19 and TRBJ1-1): DGGITQSPKYLFRKEGQNVTLSCEQNLNHDAMYWYRQDPGQGLRLIYYSQIVNDFQKGDIAEGYSVSREKKESFPLTVTSAQKNPTAFYLCASSTPRTGRVTEAFFGQGTRLTVV.

The chain uses TRBV6-4 and TRBJ1-1; 7 bases align to TRBD1. V was clipped by 6 bases and J by 1 base; unmatched bases: 2. CDR1 MRHNA and CDR2 SNTAGT come from the germline V gene. This CDR3 has 13 residues. The CDR3 nucleotides are TGTGCCAGCAGAAACAGGGGGAACACTGAAGCTTTCTTT. It yields the protein CASRNRGNTEAFF.

The chain is built from TRBV7-2 and TRBJ2-7, with a tentative D call TRBD2 (5 bases). The CDR3 loop spans 13 amino acids. Germline CDR1 is SGHTA and CDR2 is FQGNSA. V gave up 1 base and J gave up 3 bases, with 7 bases separating them. Written as DNA, the CDR3 is TGTGCCAGCAGCTTAGGCGGGTTCTACGAGCAGTACTTC. The encoded protein is CASSLGGFYEQYF.

The chain has TRBV15 and TRBJ2-1; D is unclear. The CDR3 length is 13 residues. CDR1 and CDR2 from the germline V gene are LNHNV and YYDKDF (reference sequence). V shed 5 bases and J shed 3 bases, with 8 bases lying between them. The CDR3 loop is CATSFQFYNEQFF. The CDR3 coding sequence is TGTGCCACCAGCTTCCAGTTCTACAATGAGCAGTTCTTC.